These 10 T cell receptor beta chains share one sample of origin, sequenced in a study of blood T cell repertoires in COVID-19. Measured with immunoSEQ multiplex PCR; TCRdb has only the in-frame clones, and not every one. Seen here are some 200,000 clones, roughly 84% observed once, and the top ten hold 7.5%. The specimen sequenced was PBMCs or T cells enriched from blood (not recorded which). Receptors were obtained from a man aged 35 to 55 who had recovered from COVID-19.

There are a few counts of this clone. The chain joins TRBV28 to TRBJ2-7; D possibly corresponds to TRBD2 (5 bases). V lost 8 bases to trimming and J lost 7 bases, with 15 bases between them. The CDR3 consists of 12 residues. CDR1 and CDR2 from the germline V gene are MDHEN and SYDVKM. The CDR3 is CASRGGRVEQYF. CDR3 DNA: TGTGCCAGCCGGGGTGGTCGGGTGGAGCAGTACTTC.

The chain is built from TRBV2 and TRBJ1-4; 9 bases line up with TRBD1. Germline values: CDR1 SNHLY, CDR2 FYNNEI. The CDR3 covers 14 residues. V dropped 3 bases and J dropped 7; count of bases not matched to a gene: 3. CDR3 sequence: CASSDRTGVEKLFF. The CDR3 nucleotides are TGTGCCAGCAGTGATCGGACAGGGGTTGAAAAACTGTTTTTT.

The chain carries TRBV10-1 and TRBJ2-1, with a possible D match to TRBD2 (7 bases). This CDR3 comprises 18 residues. Germline-derived CDR1 and CDR2 are WNHNN and SYGVQD (reference sequence). Trimming left V 5 bases short and J 0 bases short, with 20 bases between. For the CDR3, the DNA is TGCGCCAGCAGTCACGGGGGGCGGCGACTTAGCTCCTACAATGAGCAGTTCTTC. This gives the protein CASSHGGRRLSSYNEQFF.

The chain uses TRBV19 and TRBJ2-7, with D possibly matching TRBD2 (5 bases). The germline gives CDR1 LNHDA, CDR2 SQIVND (reference sequence). V was trimmed by 5 bases and J by 6 bases, leaving 14 bases between them. The CDR3 extends over 13 amino acids. CDR3 DNA: TGTGCCAGTAGTCCAGCCCTAGCCGGCGAGCAGTACTTC. Translated: CASSPALAGEQYF.

The chain employs TRBV10-2 and TRBJ2-7, with 7 bases lining up with TRBD1. V was clipped by 9 bases and J by 2 bases; unmatched bases: 7. CDR1 and CDR2 from the germline V gene are WSHSY and SAAADI. The length of the CDR3 is 13 residues. The CDR3 loop is CASAQGVPYEQYF. For the CDR3, the DNA is TGCGCCAGTGCCCAGGGGGTCCCCTACGAGCAGTACTTC.

V is TRBV11-2 and J is TRBJ2-7, with TRBD2 as a possible D gene (6 bases). The CDR3 consists of 15 residues. Germline V CDR1 and CDR2: SGHAT, FQNNGV. V lost 4 bases to trimming and J lost 2 bases, with 15 bases between them. CDR3 sequence reads: CASSSPGLYTYEQYF. CDR3 nucleotide sequence: TGTGCCAGCAGCTCGCCGGGACTTTACACCTACGAGCAGTACTTC.

The rearrangement uses TRBV2 and TRBJ2-1, with D tentatively TRBD1 (6 bases). CDR1 is SNHLY and CDR2 is FYNNEI in the germline V gene. There are 12 residues in the CDR3. The V and J ends lost 6 bases and 3 bases respectively, with 6 bases between them. In DNA, the CDR3 is TGTGCCAGCAGAGGGGGCTACAATGAGCAGTTCTTC. This translates into CASRGGYNEQFF.

The rearrangement uses TRBV6-4 and TRBJ1-4; D unresolved. The CDR3 is 14 residues long. Trimming removed 6 bases from V and 0 bases from J, with 8 bases in between. Germline-derived CDR1 and CDR2 are MRHNA and SNTAGT. Here the CDR3 DNA reads TGTGCCAGCAGCTCCAGTGCAACTAATGAAAAACTGTTTTTT. Translation: CASSSSATNEKLFF.

The V gene is TRBV7-8, the J gene TRBJ2-5; TRBD2 aligns across 8 bases. V shed 4 bases, J shed 5 bases, and the junction held 12 bases outside the gene matches. Germline lookup yields CDR1 SGHVS and CDR2 FQNEAQ. CDR3 length equals 16 residues. The CDR3: CASSYYRTGGLETQYF. The CDR3 DNA follows: TGTGCCAGCAGCTACTATAGAACGGGGGGGCTGGAGACCCAGTACTTC.

This clone was counted a single time. Other DNA sequences in this specimen translate into the identical CDR3. The V gene is TRBV9, the J gene TRBJ1-2, with 8 positions matching TRBD1. J gave up 4 bases and V 4 bases, and 6 bases lay outside the gene matches. This CDR3 region has 14 residues. The germline gives CDR1 SGDLS, CDR2 YYNGEE. The CDR3 nucleotides read TGTGCCAGCAGCCCACAGGGGGGAGGCTATGGCTACACCTTC. Translation gives CASSPQGGGYGYTF.